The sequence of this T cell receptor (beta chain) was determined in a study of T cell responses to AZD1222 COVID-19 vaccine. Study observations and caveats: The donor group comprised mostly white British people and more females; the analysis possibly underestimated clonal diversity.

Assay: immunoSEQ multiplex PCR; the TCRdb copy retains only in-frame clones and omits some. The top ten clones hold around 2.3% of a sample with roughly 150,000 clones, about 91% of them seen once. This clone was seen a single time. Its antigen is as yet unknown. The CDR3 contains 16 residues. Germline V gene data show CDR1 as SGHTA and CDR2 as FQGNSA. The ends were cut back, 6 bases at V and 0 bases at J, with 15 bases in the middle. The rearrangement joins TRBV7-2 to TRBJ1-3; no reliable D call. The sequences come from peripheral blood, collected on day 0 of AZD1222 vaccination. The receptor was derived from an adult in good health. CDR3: CASSYVAGSSGNTIYF. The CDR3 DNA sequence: TGTGCCAGCAGTTATGTCGCGGGGTCCTCTGGAAACACCATATATTTT.